Listed here are 8 T cell receptor beta chains from one sample, sequenced in a study of beta chain features in type 1 diabetes. The investigators reverse transcribed all of the isolated RNA, so they sequenced expressed TCRB transcripts. Method: immunoSEQ multiplex PCR; TCRdb's copy keeps in-frame clones and lacks some. The table lists under 450,000 clones, about 15% of them singletons, with approximately 0.019% in the top ten. The material sequenced was naive CD4+ T cells from blood. These receptor sequences come from a woman between 18 and 30 years old in good health.

This chain connects TRBV29-1 to TRBJ1-4, with D unresolved. V gave up 6 bases and J gave up 7 bases, with 9 bases separating them. The germline V gene encodes CDR1 SQVTM and CDR2 ANQGSEA. The CDR3 totals 11 residues. CDR3 bases: TGCAGCGTCATCCACGGTGAAAAACTGTTTTTT. This sequence encodes CSVIHGEKLFF.

This clone was recorded a few times. The chain recombines TRBV7-3 with TRBJ2-1; 13 bases are shared with TRBD2. Germline lookup yields CDR1 SGHTA and CDR2 FQGTGA. The CDR3 consists of 15 residues. V shed 0 bases and J 8 bases; nucleotides not matched to a gene: 1. This chain's CDR3 is CASSLTGLAGYEQFF. The CDR3 DNA reads TGTGCCAGCAGCTTAACGGGACTAGCGGGATATGAGCAGTTCTTC.

This clone has a handful of counts. J is TRBJ2-7 and V is TRBV7-9; TRBD2 matches 7 bases. V lost 2 bases, J lost 0 bases, and 4 bases stayed unmatched. Per the germline V gene, CDR1 is SEHNR and CDR2 is FQNEAQ (reference sequence). CDR3 size: 15 residues. The chain's CDR3 is CASSLWGGGSYEQYF. Written as DNA, the CDR3 is TGTGCCAGCAGCTTATGGGGCGGGGGCTCCTACGAGCAGTACTTC.

This clone has more than one count but fewer than ten. The chain recombines TRBV4-3 with TRBJ2-1, with a weak D call TRBD2 (5 bases). This CDR3 contains 16 residues. The germline V gene encodes CDR1 LGHNA and CDR2 YSLEER. V was trimmed by 4 bases and J by 2 bases, leaving 15 bases between them. Written as DNA, the CDR3 is TGCGCCAGCAGCCCCCGGGAAGCAAGGGCCTACAATGAGCAGTTCTTC. This encodes CASSPREARAYNEQFF.

CDR3 region: CASSLQGAGAFF. The DNA of the CDR3 is TGCGCCAGCAGCTTGCAGGGAGCGGGCGCTTTCTTT. The chain links TRBV5-1 to TRBJ1-1, with a possible D match to TRBD1 (5 bases). This CDR3 has 12 residues. V gave up 1 base and J gave up 11 bases, with 12 bases separating them. Germline lookup yields CDR1 SGHRS and CDR2 YFSETQ.

This clone was counted between two and nine times. This chain uses TRBV7-9 with TRBJ1-2; a possible D gene is TRBD1 (6 bases). Trimming took off 5 bases at V and 8 bases at J, with 18 bases between the two ends. CDR1 SEHNR and CDR2 FQNEAQ come from the germline V gene (reference sequence). The CDR3 loop spans 14 amino acids. This CDR3 is CASSLLQGKDGYTF. The CDR3 coding sequence is TGTGCCAGCAGCCTACTACAGGGTAAAGACGGCTACACCTTC.

The chain has TRBV4-2 and TRBJ2-5; possibly TRBD2 for D (7 bases). V lost 3 bases to trimming and J lost 4 bases, with 21 bases between them. This CDR3 comprises 17 residues. The germline CDR1 and CDR2 sequences are LGHNA and YNFKEQ. The CDR3 nucleotides are TGTGCCAGCAGCCAGGCCGGGGGCGGGAGTAGGGGAGAGACCCAGTACTTC. This gives the protein CASSQAGGGSRGETQYF.

Note on this clone: At the DNA level, this CDR3 is encoded by other sequences in the same sample as well. This chain links TRBV30 with TRBJ1-5; a possible D gene is TRBD1 (5 bases). Germline-derived CDR1 and CDR2 are GTSNPN and SVGIG (reference sequence). The CDR3 loop spans 14 amino acids. V shed 0 bases and J shed 4 bases, with 10 bases lying between them. CDR3: CAWSVPGGNQPQHF. The CDR3 DNA reads as TGTGCCTGGAGTGTTCCGGGGGGTAATCAGCCCCAGCATTTT.